This T cell receptor (beta chain) is drawn from a study of T cells expressing NK-cell markers. General study points: Dominant NKG2C+ clonotypes accounted for about 1.0-8% of CD8+ T cells in 5 to 7 donors.

TCRdb reprocessed the 5' RACE reads and keeps a single row for each CDR3 protein, giving no DNA. Its table lists 500,000 to 700,000 distinct CDR3 sequences. Comments on this clonotype: What it binds is unknown.

Germline CDR1 and CDR2: MNHEY and SVGAGI. This CDR3 contains 18 residues. This sequence joins TRBV6-5 and TRBJ2-1; there is no DNA to check the TCRdb D call of TRBD2. Sample: blood T cells: a sorted CD56 or NKG2C T cell subset, CD4+ or CD8+ T cells, or bulk PBMC T cells (not recorded which). The TCR was taken from a man between 18 and 29 years old in good health. This CDR3 reads CASSFFEPLAGGYNEQFF.